This TCR beta chain was sequenced for a study of CD8 T cells in ankylosing spondylitis. General study findings and limits: It was reported that disease-linked clones were significantly enriched in matched ankylosing spondylitis synovial fluid. Among TCR beta sequences, a motif of roughly 8 highly homologous variants appeared characteristic of ankylosing spondylitis blood.

The authors made TCR beta libraries by quantitative 5'-RACE with molecular barcodes. TCRdb redid the calling of the 5' RACE reads with MiXCR, one entry per CDR3 protein. This table has 500,000 or so distinct CDR3 sequences, about 5.2% appearing once. With respect to this clonotype: What it binds is not known.

The ends were cut back, 4 bases at V and 1 base at J, with 10 bases in the middle. The CDR3 spans 14 residues. Germline CDR1 reads SGHTA; CDR2 reads FQGNSA. V is TRBV7-2 and J is TRBJ2-5; perhaps D is TRBD1 or TRBD2 (6 bases each). The TCR comes from a male donor with ankylosing spondylitis. Material: blood, either unsorted or a sorted T cell fraction (not recorded which). The CDR3 nucleotides read TGTGCCAGCAGCTCCCGGGGGCCCCAAGAGACCCAGTACTTC. It codes for CASSSRGPQETQYF.